Presented here are 27 T cell receptor beta chains from one specimen sequenced in a study of blood T cell repertoires in COVID-19. This table comes from immunoSEQ multiplex PCR, and its TCRdb copy is limited to in-frame clones, with some not included. The sample lists around 62,000 clones; 84% were seen once. Sequencing was done on a sample of peripheral blood. These receptor sequences come from a man in his fifties with active COVID-19.

V usage is TRBV19 and J usage is TRBJ2-3; 10 nucleotides agree with TRBD2. The J segment lost 2 bases and the V segment lost 5 bases, leaving 4 bases of the junction unmatched. CDR3 length equals 15 residues. Germline V gives CDR1 LNHDA, CDR2 SQIVND (reference sequence). The CDR3, as DNA: TGTGCCAGTAGTGCACTAGCGGGGACCACAGATACGCAGTATTTT. The encoded protein is CASSALAGTTDTQYF.

V usage is TRBV6-6 and J usage is TRBJ2-2, with TRBD2 matching over 11 bases. The germline V gene has CDR1 MNHNY and CDR2 SVGAGI (reference sequence). This CDR3 has 15 residues. Germline trimming cut 5 bases from V and 7 bases from J; bases unmatched to any gene: 6. The CDR3 reads CASSDLAGGYGELFF. Written as DNA, the CDR3 is TGTGCCAGCAGTGACCTAGCGGGGGGTTACGGGGAGCTGTTTTTT.

The genes are TRBV7-2 and TRBJ2-1; D perhaps matches TRBD1 (5 bases). From germline, CDR1 is SGHTA and CDR2 FQGNSA. V was cut by 4 bases and J by 8 bases, with 12 bases left in between. The CDR3 extends over 13 amino acids. The CDR3 is CASSSGPHHEQFF. CDR3 in DNA: TGTGCCAGCAGCTCAGGGCCGCACCATGAGCAGTTCTTC.

V is TRBV2 and J is TRBJ1-2; tentative D call: TRBD1 (6 bases). Trimming took off 4 bases at V and 4 bases at J, with 13 bases between the two ends. This CDR3 comprises 14 residues. Germline loops: CDR1 SNHLY, CDR2 FYNNEI. The CDR3 region has the DNA TGTGCCAGCAGTGTCCAGGGGACCGTCTATGGCTACACCTTC. Residues: CASSVQGTVYGYTF.

The V call is TRBV6-5, the J call TRBJ2-1; unclear D gene. The CDR3 length is 12 residues. Germline V gives CDR1 MNHEY, CDR2 SVGAGI. V was pared by 7 bases and J by 4 bases, with 8 bases between. CDR3 residues: CASTLAYNEQFF. The CDR3 bases are TGTGCCAGCACCCTCGCGTACAATGAGCAGTTCTTC.

This clone was seen once. The chain combines TRBV9 with TRBJ2-6; D is ambiguous. CDR3 length: 17 amino acids. Trimming removed 0 bases at V and 0 bases at J, with 10 bases between. Looked up from germline, CDR1 is SGDLS and CDR2 is YYNGEE. CDR3 sequence reads: CASSVAKSRSGANVLTF. The CDR3 region has the DNA TGTGCCAGCAGCGTAGCTAAGTCACGCTCTGGGGCCAACGTCCTGACTTTC.

This clone was recorded a few times. CDR3 sequence (DNA): TGCGCCAGCAGCCAAGGGGGACTAGCGGGGGGTCTCACAGATACGCAGTATTTT. Its translation is CASSQGGLAGGLTDTQYF. The chain combines TRBV4-3 with TRBJ2-3, with 15 bases matching TRBD2. From germline, CDR1 is LGHNA and CDR2 YSLEER. The CDR3 is made up of 18 amino acids. Germline trimming cut 1 base from V and 2 bases from J; bases unmatched to any gene: 4.

This clone ranks as medium-sized (0.01 to 0.1%). V is TRBV9 and J is TRBJ2-1; possibly TRBD2 for D (5 bases). The germline V and J ends were trimmed by 1 base and 0 bases, with 14 bases remaining between them. This CDR3 has 17 residues. Germline lookup yields CDR1 SGDLS and CDR2 YYNGEE. The CDR3 sequence: CASSVQGSGSSYNEQFF. DNA for the CDR3: TGTGCCAGCAGCGTACAAGGGTCGGGGAGCTCCTACAATGAGCAGTTCTTC.

The rearrangement joins TRBV11-2 to TRBJ2-1; 11 nucleotides agree with TRBD2. The CDR3 is 15 residues long. Germline V gives CDR1 SGHAT, CDR2 FQNNGV. With V trimmed by 3 bases and J by 6 bases, 4 bases remained unmatched. The CDR3 sequence is CASSFPSGGFNEQFF. CDR3 nucleotide sequence: TGTGCCAGCAGCTTCCCTAGCGGGGGGTTCAATGAGCAGTTCTTC.

This clone is a singleton in its sample. The chain combines TRBV29-1 with TRBJ2-7; D remains unclear. The germline V gene encodes CDR1 SQVTM and CDR2 ANQGSEA. The CDR3 runs 13 residues. V lost 5 bases to trimming and J lost 1 base, with 12 bases between them. Here the CDR3 reads CSVLVPVSYEQYF. CDR3 in DNA: TGCAGCGTTCTGGTTCCGGTATCCTACGAGCAGTACTTC.

The chain is built from TRBV6-1 and TRBJ2-6; 10 bases fit TRBD1. This CDR3 has 17 residues. Unmatched junction bases numbered 5, after V lost 3 bases and J lost 3 bases. In germline, CDR1 is MNHNS, CDR2 SASEGT. In DNA form, the CDR3 reads TGTGCCAGCAGTGAGGGACAGGGGAGGTATGGGGCCAACGTCCTGACTTTC. Its translation is CASSEGQGRYGANVLTF.

The rearrangement links TRBV5-1 to TRBJ2-3, with 15 positions matching TRBD2. The V and J ends lost 3 bases and 4 bases, in that order; junction bases with no gene match: 3. The CDR3 extends over 16 amino acids. Germline assignment: CDR1 SGHRS and CDR2 YFSETQ. Written as DNA, the CDR3 is TGCGCCAGCAGCTCCGGACTAGCGGGGGGGGCAGATACGCAGTATTTT. This gives the protein CASSSGLAGGADTQYF. The variable domain in full, completed from reference TRBV5-1 and TRBJ2-3, reads KAGVTQTPRYLIKTRGQQVTLSCSPISGHRSVSWYQQTPGQGLQFLFEYFSETQRNKGNFPGRFSGRQFSNSRSEMNVSTLELGDSALYLCASSSGLAGGADTQYFGPGTRLTVL.

This chain links TRBV7-9 with TRBJ2-2; TRBD2 might be the D (6 bases). CDR3 length: 13 residues. V was shortened by 10 bases and J by 1 base, with 10 bases between the two germline ends. Germline V CDR1 and CDR2: SEHNR, FQNEAQ (reference sequence). Here the CDR3 reads CATRGGNTGELFF. CDR3 nucleotide sequence: TGTGCCACGCGGGGAGGGAACACCGGGGAGCTGTTTTTT.

This chain connects TRBV27 to TRBJ1-2; TRBD1 matches at 12 bases. V shed 6 bases, J shed 4 bases, and the junction held 6 bases outside the gene matches. The CDR3 consists of 15 residues. Germline CDR1 and CDR2: MNHEY and SMNVEV (reference sequence). The CDR3 protein is CASSGTGGRSYGYTF. For the CDR3, the DNA is TGTGCCAGCAGCGGGACAGGGGGCCGGAGCTATGGCTACACCTTC.

By share of the sample, this clone is medium-sized. The chain combines TRBV4-1 with TRBJ2-2, with 13 bases matching TRBD2. After removal of 5 bases from V and 3 bases from J, the junction contained 3 bases not matched to a gene. The CDR3 totals 16 residues. Germline loops: CDR1 MGHRA, CDR2 YSYEKL. The CDR3 coding sequence is TGCGCCAGCAGCTCACTAGCGGGGGGGCACACCGGGGAGCTGTTTTTT. This encodes CASSSLAGGHTGELFF.

The rearrangement links TRBV2 to TRBJ2-5; D may be TRBD2 (7 bases). Germline V CDR1 and CDR2: SNHLY, FYNNEI. The CDR3 runs 13 residues. V was shortened by 6 bases and J by 4 bases, with 12 bases between the two germline ends. CDR3: CASSWGGPETQYF. In DNA form, the CDR3 reads TGTGCCAGCAGCTGGGGGGGGCCAGAGACCCAGTACTTC.

The chain carries TRBV10-3 and TRBJ1-3; a possible D gene is TRBD1 (6 bases). Germline V lookup: CDR1 ENHRY, CDR2 SYGVKD. This CDR3 comprises 13 residues. V lost 6 bases and J lost 4, with 10 bases in between. The DNA for the CDR3 is TGTGCCATCAGCCCGGGACACGGAAACACCATATATTTT. It encodes CAISPGHGNTIYF.

CDR3 in DNA: TGTGCCAGCAGCCCAGGGCCGCTCGGGTCACCCCTCCACTTT. Translation gives CASSPGPLGSPLHF. The rearrangement uses TRBV7-2 and TRBJ1-6; possible D gene TRBD1, 5 bases. The V gene lost 5 bases and the J gene lost 10 bases, with 15 bases spanning the gap. CDR3 length: 14 amino acids. The germline V gene encodes CDR1 SGHTA and CDR2 FQGNSA.

This chain uses TRBV7-9 with TRBJ1-2; D call uncertain. Germline CDR1 reads SEHNR; CDR2 reads FQNEAQ (reference sequence). The CDR3 runs 13 residues. Deletions cut 7 bases from V and 4 bases from J, with 13 bases between. The CDR3: CASTQTSVYGYTF. The CDR3 DNA follows: TGTGCCAGCACCCAAACGTCAGTCTATGGCTACACCTTC. Full variable domain (outside the CDR3, taken from reference TRBV7-9 and TRBJ1-2): DTGVSQNPRHKITKRGQNVTFRCDPISEHNRLYWYRQTLGQGPEFLTYFQNEAQLEKSRLLSDRFSAERPKGSFSTLEIQRTEQGDSAMYLCASTQTSVYGYTFGSGTRLTVV.

This clone was counted between two and nine times. The chain couples TRBV7-2 to TRBJ1-2; D is perhaps TRBD1 (5 bases). The CDR3 extends over 13 amino acids. V shed 6 bases and J shed 8 bases, with 16 bases lying between them. CDR1 and CDR2 from the germline V gene are SGHTA and FQGNSA. The CDR3 region has the DNA TGTGCCAGCAGGAGAACCTCGAAGGGGGGCTACACCTTC. It is translated as CASRRTSKGGYTF.

V is TRBV18 and J is TRBJ1-1; D perhaps matches TRBD1 (5 bases). In germline, CDR1 is KGHSH, CDR2 LQKENI. V gave up 0 bases and J gave up 3 bases, with 5 bases separating them. The CDR3 consists of 13 residues. The CDR3 reads CASSPPGDTEAFF. The CDR3 DNA reads as TGTGCCAGCTCACCACCAGGGGACACTGAAGCTTTCTTT. Drawing the rest from reference TRBV18 and TRBJ1-1, the complete variable domain is NAGVMQNPRHLVRRRGQEARLRCSPMKGHSHVYWYRQLPEEGLKFMVYLQKENIIDESGMPKERFSAEFPKEGPSILRIQQVVRGDSAAYFCASSPPGDTEAFFGQGTRLTVV.

The chain recombines TRBV10-3 with TRBJ1-2; D is perhaps TRBD1 (6 bases). The CDR3 length is 13 residues. V gave up 4 bases and J gave up 6 bases, with 12 bases separating them. CDR1 is ENHRY and CDR2 is SYGVKD in the germline V gene. The CDR3 DNA sequence: TGTGCCATCAGTGTAGAACAGGGTGATGGCTACACCTTC. This sequence encodes CAISVEQGDGYTF.

The CDR3 nucleotides are TGCGCCAGCAGCCAAGAAAGCGGGACTGGCACAGATACGCAGTATTTT. It translates to CASSQESGTGTDTQYF. The chain combines TRBV4-1 with TRBJ2-3, with 7 bases aligning to TRBD2. V gave up 0 bases and J gave up 1 base; unmatched junction bases: 4. CDR3 size: 16 residues. From germline, CDR1 is MGHRA and CDR2 YSYEKL.

V is TRBV10-3 and J is TRBJ1-5; 9 nucleotides agree with TRBD1. Germline CDR1 reads ENHRY; CDR2 reads SYGVKD. The CDR3 loop spans 15 amino acids. The J segment lost 3 bases and the V segment lost 4 bases, leaving 4 bases of the junction unmatched. In nucleotides, the CDR3 is TGTGCCATCAGTGGGGGACAGGGTTCCAATCAGCCCCAGCATTTT. It translates to CAISGGQGSNQPQHF.

The chain has TRBV19 and TRBJ2-5, with a weak D call TRBD1 (6 bases). The ends were cut back, 3 bases at V and 6 bases at J, with 20 bases in the middle. The CDR3 totals 16 residues. Germline-derived CDR1 and CDR2 are LNHDA and SQIVND (reference sequence). The CDR3 loop reads CASSIQGQASVKTQYF. CDR3 sequence (DNA): TGTGCCAGTAGTATCCAGGGACAAGCCTCAGTGAAGACCCAGTACTTC.

This sequence joins TRBV3-1 (or the pseudogene TRBV3-2) and TRBJ2-3; D call uncertain. Trimming took 5 bases from V and 1 from J, leaving 7 bases between them. The CDR3 totals 13 residues. The germline V gene encodes CDR1 LGHDT and CDR2 YNNKEL (reference sequence). The CDR3 spells CASSTRGTDTQYF. The CDR3, as DNA: TGTGCCAGCAGCACCCGAGGCACAGATACGCAGTATTTT.

The rearrangement joins TRBV6-2 or TRBV6-3 to TRBJ2-2; tentative D call: TRBD1 (7 bases). Trimming pared 5 bases from V and 3 bases from J, leaving 22 bases between. The CDR3 contains 18 residues. Germline V gene sequence: CDR1 MNHEY, CDR2 SVGEGT. The CDR3 loop is CASSQGGLLRGDTGELFF. The CDR3 nucleotides are TGTGCCAGCAGTCAGGGGGGATTACTGAGGGGAGACACCGGGGAGCTGTTTTTT.